This T cell receptor (beta chain) was recorded in a study of cytomegalovirus exposure and HLA in healthy donors. This PCR relied on a set of 60 Vbeta primers and 13 Jbeta primers. Measured with immunoSEQ multiplex PCR; TCRdb has only the in-frame clones, and not every one. The repertoire holds 270,000 or so clones, 80% to 95% seen once, with about 1.5% in the top ten. Unmatched junction bases numbered 13, after V lost 6 bases and J lost 12 bases. In germline, CDR1 is MNHNY, CDR2 SVGAGI (reference sequence). This CDR3 region has 14 residues. J is TRBJ2-3 and V is TRBV6-6; 9 bases line up with TRBD2. The specimen was PBMCs. This TCR was recovered from a girl aged 2 to 10 in good health and CMV-seronegative. CDR3 sequence: CASSPISLAGDQYF. As DNA, the CDR3 is TGTGCCAGCAGCCCTATAAGTTTAGCGGGGGACCAGTATTTT.